The clone carrying this T cell receptor beta chain was recorded a few times. Its target is unknown. CDR1 SGHDT and CDR2 YYEEEE come from the germline V gene. The CDR3 loop spans 15 amino acids. Trimming took 0 bases from V and 2 from J, leaving 6 bases between them. A J-beta primer mix and a sample-barcoded 5' primer were used in a second PCR of about 7 to 12 cycles. TCRdb ran MiXCR on the 5' RACE reads and lists one entry per CDR3 protein. The repertoire includes about 400,000 distinct CDR3 sequences, 50% to 60% of them detected once, and 51% sits in the top ten. The data belong to a study of blood T cells in healthy people across ages. Broader study findings: Age advanced and TCR beta diversity per million T cells fell, roughly linearly.

The study drew donors from healthy Caucasian individuals in Russia aged roughly 6 to 90. The chain employs TRBV5-6 and TRBJ2-6, with D possibly matching TRBD1 (5 bases). The sample consisted of blood. This receptor was taken from a man aged 60-69 years in good health. The CDR3 region is CASSLVGAGANVLTF. In DNA, the CDR3 is TGTGCCAGCAGCTTGGTAGGGGCTGGGGCCAACGTCCTGACTTTC.